This T cell receptor beta chain was captured in a study of metastatic and nonmetastatic thyroid tumors. Study-wide background: Where malignant and benign thyroid patients were concerned, repertoires were compared across blood and tumor or nodule tissue.

This clone was picked up a small number of times. As yet, its antigen is unknown. All patients were untreated before thyroid surgery. Study-level findings and limits: When malignant thyroid tumors were compared with benign nodules, TCR beta diversity was reportedly significantly higher in the malignant tumors. This held in both blood and tumor samples.

TCRdb recomputed clones from the PCR reads via MiXCR. The table lists some 18,000 clones, approximately 37% of them singletons, with about 25% in the top ten. The receptor comes from a female donor with papillary thyroid cancer or a benign thyroid nodule (not recorded which). Some clones in this sample may be carry-over from other donors' samples. The sequenced material came from tumor tissue.

The CDR3 DNA follows: TGTGCCACCAGTGATTTGACCCAAGGGGGCGCCGGGGAGCTGTTTTTT. Translating it yields CATSDLTQGGAGELFF. The gene calls are TRBV24-1 and TRBJ2-2, with 7 bases fitting TRBD1. CDR1 KGHDR and CDR2 SFDVKD come from the germline V gene. This CDR3 has 16 amino acids. V lost 0 bases and J lost 6; bases outside the gene matches: 6.